This TCR beta chain was identified in a study of cytomegalovirus exposure and HLA in healthy donors. This CDR3 comprises 14 residues. The V and J ends lost 6 bases and 8 bases respectively, with 17 bases between them. CDR1 and CDR2 (germline): MNHNY, SVGAGI (reference sequence). This clone was seen more than once but under ten times. Researchers ran the PCR with 60 Vbeta and 13 Jbeta primers. Produced via immunoSEQ multiplex PCR; TCRdb's table is partial and in-frame only. The table lists around 130,000 clones, about 79% of them singletons. The chain joins TRBV6-6 to TRBJ2-1, with D perhaps matching TRBD2 (6 bases). The source of this sequence is a man aged 45-65 years in good health and CMV-seronegative. Sample: PBMCs. CDR3 residues: CASSRQGGRDEQFF. DNA for the CDR3: TGTGCCAGCAGCCGGCAGGGAGGTCGAGATGAGCAGTTCTTC.